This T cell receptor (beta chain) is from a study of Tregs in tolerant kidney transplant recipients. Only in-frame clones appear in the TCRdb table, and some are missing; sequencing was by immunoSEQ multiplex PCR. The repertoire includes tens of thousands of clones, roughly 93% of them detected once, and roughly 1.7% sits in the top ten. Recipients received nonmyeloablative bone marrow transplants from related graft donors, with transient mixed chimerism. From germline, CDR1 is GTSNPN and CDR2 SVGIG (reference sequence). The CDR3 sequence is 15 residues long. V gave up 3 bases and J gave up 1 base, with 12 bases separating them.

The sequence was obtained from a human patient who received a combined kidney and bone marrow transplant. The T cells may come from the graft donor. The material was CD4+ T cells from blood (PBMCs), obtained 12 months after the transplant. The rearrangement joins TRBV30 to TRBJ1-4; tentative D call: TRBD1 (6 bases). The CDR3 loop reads CAWSRPQGTNEKLFF. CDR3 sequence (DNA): TGTGCCTGGAGCAGACCACAGGGAACTAATGAAAAACTGTTTTTT.